These T cell receptor beta chains were read from a single sample in a study of shared clonotypes between healthy human individuals. Measured with immunoSEQ multiplex PCR; TCRdb has only the in-frame clones, and not every one. This table has 300,000 to 350,000 clones, less than 85% appearing once. The sequencing sample was made of memory CD4+ T cells sorted from blood. All receptors come from a man in his thirties or forties in good health. Both conserved end residues are part of each CDR3. A D gene is named only where the DNA matches it firmly. Part of the rows lack a size; the others show once, few, many or a class for expanded clones.

D: NA
size: NA
V: TRBV14
J: TRBJ2-1
CDR3: CASSQASGYNEQFF
DNA: TGTGCCAGCAGCCAAGCTTCAGGGTACAATGAGCAGTTCTTC

D: TRBD1
size: NA
V: TRBV7-2
J: TRBJ1-2
CDR3: CASSTGTGKGHGYTF
DNA: TGTGCCAGCAGCACAGGGACAGGGAAAGGTCATGGCTACACCTTC

D: NA
size: NA
V: TRBV2
J: TRBJ2-1
CDR3: CARGSYNEQFF
DNA: TGTGCCAGGGGTAGCTACAATGAGCAGTTCTTC

D: TRBD2
size: NA
V: TRBV28
J: TRBJ2-3
CDR3: CASSLAGLATDTQYF
DNA: TGTGCCAGCAGCCTAGCGGGATTAGCCACAGATACGCAGTATTTT

D: NA
size: NA
V: TRBV11-2
J: TRBJ2-7
CDR3: CASSQPGEQYF
DNA: TGTGCCAGCAGCCAACCCGGCGAGCAGTACTTC

D: NA
size: many
V: TRBV7-9
J: TRBJ1-2
CDR3: CASTPRRVNGYTF
DNA: TGTGCCAGCACTCCCCGACGGGTGAATGGCTACACCTTC

D: TRBD2
size: NA
V: TRBV29-1
J: TRBJ2-1
CDR3: CSATGTSYNEQFF
DNA: TGCAGTGCTACCGGGACTAGCTACAATGAGCAGTTCTTC

D: NA
size: NA
V: TRBV2
J: TRBJ2-4
CDR3: CASSGAGSGNIQYF
DNA: TGTGCCAGCAGTGGCGCAGGGTCCGGGAACATTCAGTACTTC

D: TRBD1
size: NA
V: TRBV7-9
J: TRBJ2-3
CDR3: CASSLGLGQGGTDTQYF
DNA: TGTGCCAGCAGCTTAGGACTAGGACAGGGAGGCACAGATACGCAGTATTTT

D: NA
size: NA
V: TRBV5-5
J: TRBJ1-5
CDR3: CASSSGTGSGNQPQHF
DNA: TGTGCCAGCAGCTCGGGGACTGGAAGCGGCAATCAGCCCCAGCATTTT

D: TRBD1
size: NA
V: TRBV7-8
J: TRBJ2-1
CDR3: CASSNPRDRGNEQFF
DNA: TGTGCCAGCAGCAATCCCAGGGACAGGGGAAATGAGCAGTTCTTC

D: NA
size: NA
V: TRBV2
J: TRBJ1-5
CDR3: CASTSRFNQPQHF
DNA: TGTGCCAGCACGAGCAGGTTCAATCAGCCCCAGCATTTT

D: NA
size: NA
V: TRBV19
J: TRBJ2-2
CDR3: CASSRDRSTGELFF
DNA: TGTGCCAGTAGTAGAGACAGATCCACCGGGGAGCTGTTTTTT

D: TRBD2
size: NA
V: TRBV15
J: TRBJ2-1
CDR3: CATSVPGGAYNEQFF
DNA: TGTGCCACCAGCGTACCCGGGGGGGCTTACAATGAGCAGTTCTTC

D: NA
size: NA
V: TRBV10-3
J: TRBJ2-5
CDR3: CAISDPRGAMQETQYF
DNA: TGTGCCATCAGTGACCCCCGGGGGGCCATGCAAGAGACCCAGTACTTC

D: TRBD2
size: NA
V: TRBV5-1
J: TRBJ2-1
CDR3: CASSGGSSPENEQFF
DNA: TGCGCCAGCAGCGGCGGGAGCAGCCCTGAGAATGAGCAGTTCTTC

D: NA
size: once
V: TRBV5-1
J: TRBJ2-7
CDR3: CASSLGPGGYEQYF
DNA: TGCGCCAGCAGCTTGGGACCCGGCGGTTACGAGCAGTACTTC

D: NA
size: NA
V: TRBV5-1
J: TRBJ2-3
CDR3: CASSSKDSFADTQYF
DNA: TGCGCCAGCAGCTCGAAGGACTCATTCGCAGATACGCAGTATTTT

D: NA
size: NA
V: TRBV28
J: TRBJ2-7
CDR3: CASMGQDGYEQYF
DNA: TGTGCCAGCATGGGGCAGGATGGATACGAGCAGTACTTC

D: NA
size: NA
V: TRBV5-4
J: TRBJ2-7
CDR3: CASSPGLSYEQYF
DNA: TGTGCCAGCAGCCCCGGACTCTCCTACGAGCAGTACTTC

D: NA
size: NA
V: TRBV18
J: TRBJ2-7
CDR3: CASSPRGYEQYF
DNA: TGTGCCAGCTCCCCACGGGGCTACGAGCAGTACTTC

D: TRBD2
size: NA
V: TRBV5-6
J: TRBJ2-5
CDR3: CASSRTSGQETQYF
DNA: TGTGCCAGCAGCAGGACTAGCGGACAAGAGACCCAGTACTTC

D: NA
size: NA
V: TRBV6-6
J: TRBJ1-5
CDR3: CASSYSMNQPQHF
DNA: TGTGCCAGCAGTTACTCGATGAATCAGCCCCAGCATTTT

D: NA
size: NA
V: TRBV6-1
J: TRBJ1-3
CDR3: CASSEALWSGSGNTIYF
DNA: TGTGCCAGCAGTGAAGCGCTTTGGTCAGGTTCTGGAAACACCATATATTTT

D: NA
size: NA
V: TRBV4-2
J: TRBJ1-2
CDR3: CASSQGGNAGANYGYTF
DNA: TGTGCCAGCAGCCAAGGAGGGAACGCAGGAGCTAACTATGGCTACACCTTC

D: NA
size: few
V: TRBV5-1
J: TRBJ2-5
CDR3: CASTPGGGETQYF
DNA: TGCGCCAGCACACCAGGAGGGGGAGAGACCCAGTACTTC

D: NA
size: NA
V: TRBV5-5
J: TRBJ2-6
CDR3: CASSLGVGSGANVLTF
DNA: TGTGCCAGCAGCCTCGGAGTGGGCTCTGGGGCCAACGTCCTGACTTTC

D: NA
size: once
V: TRBV5-1
J: TRBJ1-4
CDR3: CASSLTVGDEKLFF
DNA: TGCGCCAGCAGCTTGACAGTAGGTGATGAAAAACTGTTTTTT

D: NA
size: NA
V: TRBV5-1
J: TRBJ2-5
CDR3: CASSYLRDGETQYF
DNA: TGCGCCAGCAGCTACCTACGGGATGGAGAGACCCAGTACTTC

D: TRBD1
size: NA
V: TRBV7-9
J: TRBJ1-1
CDR3: CASSAQGGTEAFF
DNA: TGTGCCAGCAGCGCTCAGGGGGGCACTGAAGCTTTCTTT

D: NA
size: NA
V: TRBV19
J: TRBJ1-3
CDR3: CASSIGFDGNTIYF
DNA: TGTGCCAGTAGTATCGGGTTTGATGGAAACACCATATATTTT

D: NA
size: NA
V: TRBV19
J: TRBJ2-3
CDR3: CASKIRWGTDTQYF
DNA: TGTGCCAGTAAAATCAGGTGGGGCACAGATACGCAGTATTTT